The subject of this entry is one T cell receptor (beta chain). Germline CDR1 reads MNHEY; CDR2 reads SVGAGI. V was clipped by 6 bases and J by 7 bases, with 7 bases between them. The CDR3 has 11 residues. These data are taken from a study of blood T cell repertoires in COVID-19. Across about two dozen US areas, participants ranged in age from about 18 to 100 years. Only in-frame clones appear in the TCRdb table, and some are missing; sequencing was by immunoSEQ multiplex PCR. The sample has approximately 140,000 clones; 84% are singletons. The chain combines TRBV6-5 with TRBJ1-3; D is undetermined. The receptor comes from a woman in her forties or fifties who had been exposed to COVID-19. The specimen was PBMCs or T cells enriched from blood (not recorded which). The CDR3 here is CASRRENTIYF. The CDR3 DNA reads as TGTGCCAGCAGGCGCGAGAACACCATATATTTT.